This record covers a single T cell receptor (beta chain). This clone was detected a few times. The antigen it binds to is not known. Base qualities are not at hand, and no much larger clone is one base apart. PBMC libraries used mostly 480 ng of input genomic DNA for deep sequencing, with six replicates per sample. Following the manufacturer's instructions, the team built TCRbeta libraries using the immunoSEQ hsTCRbeta kit. Sequencing of the completed libraries took place using an Illumina NovaSeq 6000 S4 flow cell after they had been pooled to around 3 nM. On the study's bioinformatics: The immunoSEQ Analyzer handled quality control and preprocessing of the raw data. The analysis was limited to productive rearrangements, and each clonotype was defined by a unique CDR3 amino acid sequence. Repertoire clonality was estimated as the Gini-Simpson index, which was calculated using the R package tcR. Student's t test was used to compare Gini indices, and Pearson correlation was used to assess associations with tumor size change. The source is immuneACCESS, and TCRdb retained only in-frame sequences with V and J called. Part of the clones is not carried over; for the studies checked, unresolved V genes explain less than half of this, and the remainder is unexplained. V, J and clone size are taken as reported in that table, and D and trimming were inferred from the DNA itself. For this sample the table gives approximately 13,000 clones, of which about 65% were detected only once. Just over 2% of the sample goes to the ten largest clones.

The sample's time point label is to be understood as: before neoadjuvant nivolumab. None of the patients had received prior systemic or radiation treatment, and all were newly diagnosed with stage II-IVA oral cavity squamous cell carcinoma. The cohort consisted of patients with HPV-negative, locally advanced oral cavity squamous cell carcinoma. Peripheral blood mononuclear cells were analyzed directly, without maintenance or expansion in culture. The samples were drawn from a longitudinal correlative study tied to a single-arm phase II trial testing neoadjuvant nivolumab in oral cavity squamous cell carcinoma. Subject-matched pre- and post-treatment PBMCs and tumors from three responders and three non-responders underwent genomic DNA-based TCRbeta sequencing. Peripheral blood mononuclear cells were collected before nivolumab treatment and again after treatment, at the time of surgery. The Maxwell RSC DNA from Cells kit was used to extract genomic DNA from PBMCs.

The data are from a study of neoadjuvant anti-PD-1 for oral cavity cancer (dated by TCRdb to about 2021). About the investigation overall: Three to four biweekly doses of nivolumab at 3 mg/kg were mostly administered to patients before curative-intent surgical resection. Patients who did not progress were given a fourth nivolumab dose at about day 43 and had definitive surgical resection on days 50-56. Responders were defined as patients with complete response, partial response or stable disease by RECIST 1.1; non-responders were defined as patients with progression. The parent correlative cohort included around twelve patients, with an approximately 35% response rate.

Beyond this particular receptor, the publication reports: Only three patients per response group were included in the TCR analyses, and the authors called for validation in larger cohorts. Higher pretreatment blood TCRbeta clonality and lower post-treatment tumor TCRbeta clonality were correlated with higher pretreatment blood Treg/Th17 ratios. After neoadjuvant nivolumab, significantly higher T cell clonality (Gini index) was found within PBMCs in non-responders than in responders.

From V the trimming removes 5 bases and from J it removes 7 bases, while the gene matches leave 6 bases of the junction unaccounted for. The CDR3 sequence holds 14 residues, the cysteine and phenylalanine included. The kept DNA is CDR3 alone, 42 bases in frame from the first base. The germline V gene (reference sequence) sets CDR1 to SEHNR and CDR2 to FQNEAQ. The receptor chain draws on TRBV7-9 and TRBJ1-4, and TRBD1 aligns with 8 junction nucleotides. The source material was PBMCs, sampled before nivolumab (anti-PD-1) treatment. The receptor was derived from a person between 40 and 79 years old with oral cavity squamous cell carcinoma. The CDR3: CASSVGTGGEKLFF. The bases are TGTGCCAGCAGCGTCGGGACAGGAGGTGAAAAACTGTTTTTT.